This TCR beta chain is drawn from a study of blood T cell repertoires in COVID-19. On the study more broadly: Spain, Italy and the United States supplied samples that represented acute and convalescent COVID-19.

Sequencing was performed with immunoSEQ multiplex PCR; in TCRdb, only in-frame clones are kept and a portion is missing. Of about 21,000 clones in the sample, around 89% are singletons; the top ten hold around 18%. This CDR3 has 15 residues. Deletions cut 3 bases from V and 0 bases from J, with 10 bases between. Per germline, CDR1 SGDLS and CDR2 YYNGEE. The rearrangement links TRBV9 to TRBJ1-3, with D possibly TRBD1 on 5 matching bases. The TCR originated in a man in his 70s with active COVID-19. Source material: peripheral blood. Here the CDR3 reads CASSARQSSGNTIYF. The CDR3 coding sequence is TGTGCCAGCAGCGCCAGACAGAGCTCTGGAAACACCATATATTTT.